This is a list of T cell receptor beta chains from one sample in a study of shared clonotypes between healthy human individuals. Method: immunoSEQ multiplex PCR; TCRdb's copy keeps in-frame clones and lacks some. The sample has 2 million to 3 million clones, over 85% seen once. What was sequenced was naive CD4+ T cells from PBMCs. The origin of the receptors is a young man in good health. Some clones in this sample may be carry-over from other donors' samples. CDR3s include the opening cysteine and the closing phenylalanine or tryptophan. Each record gives: CDR3 length, clone size, D gene, V gene, J gene, CDR3 protein, CDR3 DNA. A D gene is named only where the DNA matches it firmly. The listing skips clone size in some rows; elsewhere it reads once, few, many or a size class.

14	.	TRBD1	TRBV28	TRBJ1-2	CATLDTGTAYGYTF	TGTGCCACTCTCGATACAGGGACAGCTTATGGCTACACCTTC
15	.	.	TRBV7-2	TRBJ2-7	CASSLTGSLLYEQYF	TGTGCCAGCAGCTTAACAGGTTCCTTACTCTACGAGCAGTACTTC
15	.	TRBD1	TRBV5-1	TRBJ2-7	CASSIRTGGFYEQYF	TGCGCCAGCAGCATCCGGACAGGGGGTTTCTACGAGCAGTACTTC
15	.	.	TRBV28	TRBJ1-2	CASSPGTELNYGYTF	TGTGCCAGCAGTCCCGGGACGGAACTAAACTATGGCTACACCTTC
15	.	TRBD1	TRBV5-1	TRBJ1-2	CASSLVVGGNYGYTF	TGCGCCAGCAGCTTGGTTGTAGGGGGCAACTATGGCTACACCTTC
14	.	TRBD1	TRBV5-8	TRBJ1-1	CASSGQVSNTEAFF	TGTGCCAGCAGCGGACAGGTGTCGAACACTGAAGCTTTCTTT
16	.	.	TRBV7-3	TRBJ2-1	CASSFVGSPFYNEQFF	TGTGCCAGCAGCTTCGTAGGTAGCCCCTTTTACAATGAGCAGTTCTTC
15	.	TRBD1	TRBV13	TRBJ2-1	CASSLVDRDYNEQFF	TGTGCCAGCAGCTTAGTGGACAGGGACTACAATGAGCAGTTCTTC
19	.	.	TRBV7-9	TRBJ2-1	CASSPPGRGLPFSYNEQFF	TGTGCCAGCAGCCCACCGGGGAGGGGGCTTCCTTTCTCCTACAATGAGCAGTTCTTC
15	.	.	TRBV18	TRBJ2-5	CASSPRRVAGETQYF	TGTGCCAGCTCACCACGCAGGGTGGCCGGGGAGACCCAGTACTTC
15	.	TRBD2	TRBV27	TRBJ2-1	CASRTSGTYWNEQFF	TGTGCCAGCCGGACTAGCGGGACCTATTGGAATGAGCAGTTCTTC
12	.	.	TRBV18	TRBJ2-7	CASKEGLGEQYF	TGTGCCTCTAAAGAGGGGTTGGGAGAGCAGTACTTC
14	.	.	TRBV29-1	TRBJ2-7	CSATRDFRSYEQYF	TGCAGCGCCACCCGGGACTTCCGCTCCTACGAGCAGTACTTC
16	.	TRBD1	TRBV18	TRBJ2-7	CASSPTGTGFTYEQYF	TGTGCCAGCTCACCTACCGGGACAGGCTTTACCTACGAGCAGTACTTC
14	.	TRBD1	TRBV5-1	TRBJ2-7	CASSARQGAVEQYF	TGCGCCAGCAGCGCAAGACAGGGGGCCGTCGAGCAGTACTTC
13	.	.	TRBV7-2	TRBJ2-7	CASSGRSSYEQYF	TGTGCCAGCAGTGGACGAAGCTCCTACGAGCAGTACTTC
15	.	.	TRBV6-5	TRBJ2-6	CASSYQGSGANVLTF	TGTGCCAGCAGTTATCAGGGCTCCGGGGCCAACGTCCTGACTTTC
14	.	.	TRBV28	TRBJ1-2	CASSSAGEDYGYTF	TGTGCCAGCAGTTCCGCAGGGGAGGACTATGGCTACACCTTC
13	.	.	TRBV14	TRBJ2-2	CASSPRVTGELFF	TGTGCCAGCAGTCCGCGGGTGACCGGGGAGCTGTTTTTT
14	.	TRBD1	TRBV28	TRBJ2-7	CASSPLTGLSEQYF	TGTGCCAGCAGCCCTCTGACAGGGTTATCCGAGCAGTACTTC
16	once	.	TRBV7-9	TRBJ2-6	CASHSGPTSGANVLTF	TGTGCCAGCCACTCAGGTCCCACCTCTGGGGCCAACGTCCTGACTTTC
13	.	.	TRBV18	TRBJ2-5	CASSEGFQETQYF	TGTGCCAGCTCAGAGGGGTTCCAAGAGACCCAGTACTTC